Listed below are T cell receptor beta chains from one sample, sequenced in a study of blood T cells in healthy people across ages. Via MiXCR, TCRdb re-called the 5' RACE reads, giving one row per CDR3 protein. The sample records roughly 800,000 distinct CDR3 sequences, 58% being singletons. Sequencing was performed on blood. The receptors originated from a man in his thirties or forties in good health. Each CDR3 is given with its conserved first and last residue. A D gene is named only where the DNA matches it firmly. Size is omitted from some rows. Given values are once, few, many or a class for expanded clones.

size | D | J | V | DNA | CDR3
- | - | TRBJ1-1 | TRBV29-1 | TGCAGCGCCGTCGGACAAAAAAACACTGAAGCTTTCTTT | CSAVGQKNTEAFF
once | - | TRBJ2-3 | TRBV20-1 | TGCAGTGCTAGAGAGCGGGGTCAGGGCGCGCTTTATACGCAGTATTTT | CSARERGQGALYTQYF
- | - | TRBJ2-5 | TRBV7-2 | TGTGCCAGCAGCACGGGACTGAGGGAGACCCAGTACTTC | CASSTGLRETQYF
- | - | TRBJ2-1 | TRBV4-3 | TGCGCCAGCAGCCAAGGAGTACTCCTCAGGGGCAATGAGCAGTTCTTC | CASSQGVLLRGNEQFF
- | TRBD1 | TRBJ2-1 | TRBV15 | TGTGCCACCCGCACCCGGGACAGAAACAATGAGCAGTTCTTC | CATRTRDRNNEQFF
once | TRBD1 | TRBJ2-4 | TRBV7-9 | TGTGCCAGCAGCGGGGACAGGAAGGGGCAGTACTTC | CASSGDRKGQYF
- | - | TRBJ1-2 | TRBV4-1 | TGCGCCAGCAGCCAAGATCGCCAGGGCTACACCTTC | CASSQDRQGYTF
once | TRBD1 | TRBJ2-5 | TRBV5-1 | TGCGCCAGCAGCGATTCGGGACAGGTCCAAGAGACCCAGTACTTC | CASSDSGQVQETQYF
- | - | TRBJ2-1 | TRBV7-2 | TGTGCCAGCAGCTTAGCCCTGTCCCCGGATGAGCAGTTCTTC | CASSLALSPDEQFF
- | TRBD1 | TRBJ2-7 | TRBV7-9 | TGTGCCAGCAGCAATCCGGACAGGGGGGCGCCTTACGAGCAGTACTTC | CASSNPDRGAPYEQYF
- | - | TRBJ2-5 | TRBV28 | TGTGCCAGCAGTCCCCCTCAGACAAGATGGGGGGAGACCCAGTACTTC | CASSPPQTRWGETQYF
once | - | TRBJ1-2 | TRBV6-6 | TGTGCCAGCAGTTACTCGCCCCCTTCAGGCTACACCTTC | CASSYSPPSGYTF
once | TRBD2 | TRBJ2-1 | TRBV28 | TGTGCCAGCAGTCCCAACCTAGCGGGAGGGAAGAATGAGCAGTTCTTC | CASSPNLAGGKNEQFF
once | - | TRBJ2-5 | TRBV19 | TGTGCCAGTAGTATCGCCCTCCTCAGTTACTACAATGAGCAGTACTTC | CASSIALLSYYNEQYF
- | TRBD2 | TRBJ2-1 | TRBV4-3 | TGCGCCAGCAGCCAAGGGACTAGCGGGAGAAATGAGCAGTTCTTC | CASSQGTSGRNEQFF
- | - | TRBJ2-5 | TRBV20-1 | TGCAGTGCTAGACAAGGGACCGCACAAGAGACCCAGTACTTC | CSARQGTAQETQYF
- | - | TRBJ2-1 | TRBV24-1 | TGTGCCACCAGTGATGAGAGGGAGCAGTTCTTC | CATSDEREQFF
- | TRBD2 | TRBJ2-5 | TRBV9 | TGTGCCAGCAGCGTAGACCCCAGGAGCGGGAGAGAGACCCAGTACTTC | CASSVDPRSGRETQYF
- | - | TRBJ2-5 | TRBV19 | TGTGCCAGTAGTGCGGGACACCTTAGGGAGACCCAGTACTTC | CASSAGHLRETQYF
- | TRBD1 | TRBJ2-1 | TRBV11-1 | TGTGCCAGCGGACCCGGGACAGGGAGCCCCAATGAGCAGTTCTTC | CASGPGTGSPNEQFF
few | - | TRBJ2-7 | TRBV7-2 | TGTGCCAGCAGCCCCAGGATTCTCTACGAGCAGTACTTC | CASSPRILYEQYF
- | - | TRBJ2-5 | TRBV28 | TGTGCCAGCAGTTTACCCGGCTTCCAAGAGACCCAGTACTTC | CASSLPGFQETQYF
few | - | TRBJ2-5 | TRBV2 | TGTGCCAGCAAGGAAGGGGGTGGCGAGACCCAGTACTTC | CASKEGGGETQYF
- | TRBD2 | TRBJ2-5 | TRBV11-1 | TGTGCCAGCAGATCCGGGACTAGCGGGAGGGAAGAGACCCAGTACTTC | CASRSGTSGREETQYF
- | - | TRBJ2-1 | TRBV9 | TGTGCCAGCAGCGTCACTAGCTCTCCTTACAATGAGCAGTTCTTC | CASSVTSSPYNEQFF
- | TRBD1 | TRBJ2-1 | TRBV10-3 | TGTGCCATCAGTTCGGCCGGGACAGGAGTTGAGGATGAGCAGTTCTTC | CAISSAGTGVEDEQFF
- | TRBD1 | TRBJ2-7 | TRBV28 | TGTGCCAGCACGCAGGGGGTCCTCGCGGAGCAGTACTTC | CASTQGVLAEQYF
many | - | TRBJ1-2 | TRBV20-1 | TGCAGTGCTACCTCACCCACCAGAGCGAATGGCTACACCTTC | CSATSPTRANGYTF
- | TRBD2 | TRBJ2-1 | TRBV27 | TGTGCCAGCAGTCTCCTAGCGGACTCCCGCAATGAGCAGTTCTTC | CASSLLADSRNEQFF
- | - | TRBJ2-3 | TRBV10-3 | TGTGCCATCAGCCAAGGAGGGGTCGTATCTGATACGCAGTATTTT | CAISQGGVVSDTQYF
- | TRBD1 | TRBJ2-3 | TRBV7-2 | TGTGCCAGCCGCAGGGGGCCACACACAGATACGCAGTATTTT | CASRRGPHTDTQYF
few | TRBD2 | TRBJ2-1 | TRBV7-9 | TGTGCCAGCAGCTCTTTTTCTAGCGGAGTCCCCAATGAGCAGTTCTTC | CASSSFSSGVPNEQFF
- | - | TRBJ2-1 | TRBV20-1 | TGCAGTGCTAGAGGGACTACATACAATGAGCAGTTCTTC | CSARGTTYNEQFF
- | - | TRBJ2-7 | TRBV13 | TGTGCCAGCAGCTCCCCTACTGACCGGGACTACGAGCAGTACTTC | CASSSPTDRDYEQYF
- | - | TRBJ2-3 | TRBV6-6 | TGTGCCAGCAGTTACTCGAATGAAAGAAGAGATACGCAGTATTTT | CASSYSNERRDTQYF
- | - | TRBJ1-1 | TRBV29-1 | TGCAGCGTCTTATCGGGGACTGAAGCTTTCTTT | CSVLSGTEAFF
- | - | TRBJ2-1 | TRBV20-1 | TGCAGTGCCGCTAGGGATGACTCCTACAATGAGCAGTTCTTC | CSAARDDSYNEQFF
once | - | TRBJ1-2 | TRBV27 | TGTGCCAGCAGTTTATCCACAGTGCGTAACAACGCCAGGGCTTATGGCTACACCTTC | CASSLSTVRNNARAYGYTF